This T cell receptor beta chain was sequenced during a study of neurological immune-mediated disorders. Time point in this sample: longitudinal time-point 2. Trimming shortened V by 5 bases and J by 12 bases, and 26 bases separated the two germline ends. There are 16 residues in the CDR3. Looked up from germline, CDR1 is SEHNR and CDR2 is FQNEAQ (reference sequence). This clonotype was seen repeatedly, ten times or more. Every sequencing run returned over 160 million TCR-beta sequences, which were derived from 15-18 subjects. MiXCR, applied by TCRdb to the 5' RACE reads, yields one record per CDR3 protein. The table records around 90,000 distinct CDR3 sequences, around 13% of them present only once.

The sequencing input was PBMCs. This receptor was obtained from a female donor with HTLV-1-associated myelopathy (HAM/TSP). This chain links TRBV7-9 with TRBJ2-1, with D possibly being TRBD1 or TRBD2 (5 bases each). The CDR3 region has the DNA TGTGCCAGCAGCCTCCACCGGCAGGGCTACAATGAGGGGCAGTTCTTC. Translated, it gives CASSLHRQGYNEGQFF. The variable domain in full, with the rest retrieved from reference TRBV7-9 and TRBJ2-1, is DTGVSQNPRHKITKRGQNVTFRCDPISEHNRLYWYRQTLGQGPEFLTYFQNEAQLEKSRLLSDRFSAERPKGSFSTLEIQRTEQGDSAMYLCASSLHRQGYNEGQFFGPGTRLTVL.